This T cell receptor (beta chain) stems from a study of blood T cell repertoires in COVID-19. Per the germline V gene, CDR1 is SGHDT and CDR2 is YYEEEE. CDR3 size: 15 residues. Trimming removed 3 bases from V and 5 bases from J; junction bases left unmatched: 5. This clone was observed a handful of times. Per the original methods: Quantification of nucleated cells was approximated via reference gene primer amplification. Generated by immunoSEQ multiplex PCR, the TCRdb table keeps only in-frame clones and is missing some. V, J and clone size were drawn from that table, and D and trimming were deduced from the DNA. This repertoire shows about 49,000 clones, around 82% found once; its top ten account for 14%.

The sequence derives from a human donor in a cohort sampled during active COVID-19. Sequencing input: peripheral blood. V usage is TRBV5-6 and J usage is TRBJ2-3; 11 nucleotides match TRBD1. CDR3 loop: CASSSAGTGGDTQYF. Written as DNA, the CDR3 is TGTGCCAGCAGCTCTGCCGGGACAGGGGGAGATACGCAGTATTTT.